Following are 7 T cell receptor beta chains from one sample sequenced in a study of spatial heterogeneity in lung cancer. Study outcomes and limitations: Tumors with more nonsynonymous mutations had more expanded intratumoral alpha and beta TCRs.

Time point in this sample: sample taken at primary tumor resection. One entry per CDR3 protein results from TCRdb running MiXCR on the 5' RACE reads. The table lists approximately 5,000 distinct CDR3 sequences, around 8% of them singletons. These receptors have no known antigen. Sequencing was performed on lung tumor tissue, taken at surgery. These receptors were taken from a female donor with early-stage non-small cell lung cancer.

Many counts were recorded for this clonotype. The CDR3 here is CASSLLSLQGRSGELFF. The DNA for the CDR3 is TGTGCCAGCAGCTTACTGAGCTTACAAGGAAGGTCCGGGGAGCTGTTTTTT. V usage is TRBV7-2 and J usage is TRBJ2-2; D gene ambiguous. The CDR3 runs to 17 residues. Trimming shortened V by 2 bases and J by 6 bases, and 19 bases separated the two germline ends. Germline loops: CDR1 SGHTA, CDR2 FQGNSA.

This clonotype has a single count. The rearrangement uses TRBV7-3 and TRBJ2-5; a possible D gene is TRBD2 (6 bases). The CDR3 is made up of 15 amino acids. Between the trimmed V and J ends, which lost 4 bases and 5 bases, there was a span of 17 bases. The germline CDR1 and CDR2 sequences are SGHTA and FQGTGA. CDR3 nucleotide sequence: TGTGCCAGCAGCTCCGGGACTGCAGGGACGGAGACCCAGTACTTC. Residues: CASSSGTAGTETQYF.

This clonotype was recorded a few times. The gene calls are TRBV7-7 and TRBJ2-7; weak D call: TRBD1 (5 bases). Trimming took off 5 bases at V and 2 bases at J, with 10 bases between the two ends. The CDR3 extends over 13 amino acids. Germline assignment: CDR1 SSHAT and CDR2 FNYEAQ (reference sequence). CDR3 coding DNA: TGTGCCAGCAGCCCAGGGCTGACCTACGAGCAGTACTTC. This gives the protein CASSPGLTYEQYF.

Relative to its sample, this clonotype is medium-sized. J is TRBJ2-2 and V is TRBV7-3; 15 bases are a match to TRBD2. The CDR3 length is 19 residues. V dropped 1 base and J dropped 6; count of bases not matched to a gene: 9. In germline, CDR1 is SGHTA, CDR2 FQGTGA. This chain's CDR3 is CASSLKLGLAGGPAGELFF. DNA for the CDR3: TGTGCCAGCAGCTTAAAGTTGGGACTAGCGGGGGGCCCAGCCGGGGAGCTGTTTTTT.

The V and J genes are TRBV11-2 and TRBJ2-7, with 11 positions matching TRBD2. The V gene's germline CDR1 is SGHAT and CDR2 FQNNGV. The trim removed 2 bases at V and 4 bases at J, leaving 7 bases unmatched. The CDR3 consists of 16 residues. CDR3 sequence: CASSLNGTSGLYEQYF. The DNA for the CDR3 is TGTGCCAGCAGCTTAAACGGGACTAGCGGTTTATACGAGCAGTACTTC.

By share of the sample, this clonotype is medium-sized. J is TRBJ2-1 and V is TRBV7-3, with D hard to call. Trimming removed 8 bases at V and 6 bases at J, with 14 bases between. The CDR3 runs 13 residues. The germline gives CDR1 SGHTA, CDR2 FQGTGA. The chain's CDR3 is CASSTMWGNEQFF. For the CDR3, the DNA is TGTGCCAGCTCTACTATGTGGGGCAATGAGCAGTTCTTC.

This clonotype rates as medium-sized. The CDR3 region has the DNA TGTGCCAGCAGCCTGTCGGTTGACAGGGTTCATTGGGACGAGCAGTACGTC. This sequence encodes CASSLSVDRVHWDEQYV. This rearrangement joins TRBV7-2 to TRBJ2-7; TRBD1 matches 7 bases. V lost 5 bases to trimming and J lost 5 bases; unmatched junction nucleotides: 18. The CDR3 contains 17 residues. Germline CDR1 reads SGHTA; CDR2 reads FQGNSA.